This entry lists 14 T cell receptor beta chains sequenced from one sample in a study of beta chain features in type 1 diabetes. Study-wide results and limits: Patients with Type 1 diabetes showed moderately but significantly shorter TCRB CDR3s in all four CD4+ subsets.

Antigens of these TCRs are unknown. TCRB transcripts that were expressed got sequenced, as all of the isolated RNA had been reverse transcribed. Method: immunoSEQ multiplex PCR; TCRdb's copy keeps in-frame clones and lacks some. This sample carries some 360,000 clones, roughly 9.8% of them seen once, and the ten largest clones take 0.6%. The sample was central memory CD4+ T cells from blood. The receptors derive from a man in his thirties or forties with type 1 diabetes.

V and J are TRBV7-2 and TRBJ2-2; perhaps TRBD2 as D (6 bases). The germline V gene has CDR1 SGHTA and CDR2 FQGNSA. V lost 2 bases and J lost 6, with 10 bases in between. The CDR3 is 14 residues long. In nucleotides, the CDR3 is TGTGCCAGCAGCTTAACGGGAGTCGCCGGGGAGCTGTTTTTT. It is translated as CASSLTGVAGELFF.

The gene calls are TRBV5-1 and TRBJ1-2; D unclear. The CDR3 is 13 residues long. V shed 0 bases and J shed 6 bases, with 9 bases lying between them. Germline CDR1 reads SGHRS; CDR2 reads YFSETQ. CDR3 DNA sequence: TGCGCCAGCAGCTTGGCACCAGCCGATGGCTACACCTTC. This encodes CASSLAPADGYTF. The entire variable domain, with the rest obtained from reference TRBV5-1 and TRBJ1-2, is as follows: KAGVTQTPRYLIKTRGQQVTLSCSPISGHRSVSWYQQTPGQGLQFLFEYFSETQRNKGNFPGRFSGRQFSNSRSEMNVSTLELGDSALYLCASSLAPADGYTFGSGTRLTVV.

The rearrangement joins TRBV5-4 to TRBJ2-1; D is uncertain. The V gene lost 3 bases and the J gene lost 0 bases, with 10 bases spanning the gap. Looked up from germline, CDR1 is SGHNT and CDR2 is YYREEE (reference sequence). The CDR3 contains 15 residues. The CDR3: CASSSEISSYNEQFF. In DNA, the CDR3 is TGTGCCAGCAGCTCGGAGATTAGCTCCTACAATGAGCAGTTCTTC.

This clone was counted between two and nine times. CDR3 in DNA: TGTGCCAGCAGTTACTCACCGCCGCCGGTTGGCTACACCTTC. Its translation is CASSYSPPPVGYTF. The rearrangement uses TRBV6-6 and TRBJ1-2; D gene ambiguous. The germline V gene encodes CDR1 MNHNY and CDR2 SVGAGI (reference sequence). V dropped 0 bases and J dropped 7 bases, with 12 bases sitting between them. This CDR3 spans 14 amino acids.

The V gene is TRBV6-4, the J gene TRBJ2-2; D remains ambiguous. Trimming removed 2 bases from V and 5 bases from J, with 6 bases in between. This CDR3 is 13 amino acids long. CDR1 is MRHNA and CDR2 is SNTAGT in the germline V gene. CDR3 protein: CASSDRATGELFF. CDR3 bases: TGTGCCAGCAGTGACAGGGCGACCGGGGAGCTGTTTTTT.

A note on this clone: A much more abundant neighbour one base away suggests this may be a read error. The chain employs TRBV10-3 and TRBJ2-3; no clear D gene. The CDR3 has 11 amino acids. The germline V gene has CDR1 ENHRY and CDR2 SYGVKD. CDR3 DNA sequence: TGTGCCAGCAGTTACACAGATACGCAGTATTTT. Its protein product is CASSYTDTQYF.

The chain recombines TRBV4-1 with TRBJ2-3; a weak D match, TRBD2 (6 bases). V dropped 0 bases and J dropped 2 bases, with 9 bases sitting between them. Per germline, CDR1 MGHRA and CDR2 YSYEKL. The CDR3 runs 15 residues. In DNA form, the CDR3 reads TGCGCCAGCAGCCAAGAGCGGGGCTACACAGATACGCAGTATTTT. Translating gives CASSQERGYTDTQYF.

This clone was observed a few times. This chain links TRBV28 with TRBJ2-7; TRBD1 agrees at 11 bases. CDR1 is MDHEN and CDR2 is SYDVKM in the germline V gene. J lost 2 bases, V lost 2 bases, and 2 bases had no gene match. The CDR3 extends over 15 amino acids. Here the CDR3 DNA reads TGTGCCAGCAGTTTAGGGGGACAGGGGGCCTACGAGCAGTACTTC. Residues: CASSLGGQGAYEQYF.

The CDR3 here is CASSDAGFEKLFF. The CDR3, as DNA: TGTGCCAGCAGTGATGCAGGGTTTGAAAAACTGTTTTTT. The chain links TRBV6-1 to TRBJ1-4; D possibly corresponds to TRBD1 (5 bases). The CDR3 is 13 amino acids. V lost 3 bases, J lost 7 bases, and 9 bases lay in between. Germline V CDR1 and CDR2: MNHNS, SASEGT.

This clone was seen a few times. The chain couples TRBV5-1 to TRBJ2-3; the match to TRBD2 covers 7 bases. Unmatched junction bases numbered 2, after V lost 4 bases and J lost 0 bases. The CDR3 is 14 residues long. The germline V gene encodes CDR1 SGHRS and CDR2 YFSETQ. CDR3: CASSRGDSTDTQYF. The CDR3 region has the DNA TGCGCCAGCAGCCGGGGGGACAGCACAGATACGCAGTATTTT.

This clone occurred a few times. The sample contains more than one DNA sequence encoding this CDR3. V gene TRBV28 combines with J gene TRBJ2-3, with 7 bases identical to TRBD2. Trimming cost V 5 bases and J 2 bases; bases outside gene matches: 1. The germline V gene encodes CDR1 MDHEN and CDR2 SYDVKM. The CDR3 length is 13 residues. The CDR3 DNA is TGTGCCAGCAGTAGCGGGGACACAGATACGCAGTATTTT. Translation: CASSSGDTDTQYF.

This clone was picked up a small number of times. The junction shows a germline mismatch at one end, possibly a read error. The chain has TRBV6-5 and TRBJ1-2; 7 bases are a match to TRBD1. This CDR3 spans 14 amino acids. Germline values: CDR1 MNHEY, CDR2 SVGAGI. The CDR3 protein is CAISESAGGSGYTF. CDR3 coding DNA: TGTGCCATCAGTGAATCGGCAGGGGGTAGTGGCTACACCTTC.

This clone has only a few counts. The rearrangement uses TRBV5-1 and TRBJ2-6; the D gene could be TRBD1 or TRBD2 (5 bases each). The germline V gene has CDR1 SGHRS and CDR2 YFSETQ. The CDR3 extends over 15 amino acids. Trimming stripped 2 bases from V and 4 bases from J, with 10 bases between. The CDR3 nucleotides read TGCGCCAGCAGCTTTGGGACCCTAGGGGCCAACGTCCTGACTTTC. This translates into CASSFGTLGANVLTF.

This clone was counted a few times. The chain combines TRBV29-1 with TRBJ2-3; D not resolved. From germline, CDR1 is SQVTM and CDR2 ANQGSEA. The CDR3 loop spans 16 amino acids. The ends were cut back, 3 bases at V and 1 base at J, with 17 bases in the middle. The CDR3 DNA sequence: TGCAGCGTTGACGGTCGGGCTGCTGGCGGCACAGATACGCAGTATTTT. Translated: CSVDGRAAGGTDTQYF.